This TCR beta chain stems from a study of post-analysis software for immune sequencing data. Study-level information: There were relapsing-remitting, secondary progressive and progressive-relapsing multiple sclerosis among the disease courses included. Regarding the study as a whole: Patients used roughly five TRBV segments, including TRBV5-6, TRBV5-1 and TRBV20-1, more often than controls. F measure clustering grouped samples strongly by preparation batch.

Remarks on this clonotype: Its matching antigen is unknown.

Unique molecular identifiers were built into the TCR beta cDNA libraries. TCRdb called the PCR reads again in MiXCR, with one record for every CDR3 protein. Among 380,000 or so distinct CDR3 sequences listed, less than 35% were seen once. The CDR3 has 17 residues. Germline CDR1 is MNHEY and CDR2 is SMNVEV (reference sequence). The V and J ends lost 4 bases and 6 bases respectively, with 24 bases between them. This chain connects TRBV27 to TRBJ1-1, with D unresolved. The receptor was isolated from a girl under 18 with multiple sclerosis. The sample comprised blood. This CDR3 is CASSSDRTGWLWSEAFF. DNA for the CDR3: TGTGCCAGCAGTTCCGATCGGACTGGTTGGCTGTGGTCTGAAGCTTTCTTT.